This T cell receptor (beta chain) was documented in a study of shared clonotypes between healthy human individuals. Looking at the study overall: The donors, two women and three men, were aged 18 to 49.

Assay used: immunoSEQ multiplex PCR; TCRdb lists only in-frame clones, some missing. The sample includes 2 million to 3 million clones, approximately 94% of them seen just once. V lost 3 bases to trimming and J lost 3 bases, with 11 bases between them. The CDR3 covers 14 residues. The germline V gene encodes CDR1 LNHDA and CDR2 SQIVND (reference sequence). Findings of the study overall: Across a handful of donors, naive CD4 shared roughly 5.2%, naive CD8 about 3.2%, memory CD4 roughly 2.4%, memory CD8 0.4%.

This clone occurred a few times. Antigen: not known. The sequenced sample was naive CD4+ T cells sorted from blood. As to subset: CD45RA+ positively selected. The genes are TRBV19 and TRBJ1-2; D unclear. This receptor was obtained from a man between 18 and 29 years old in good health. The CDR3 region is CASSMGGLDYGYTF. CDR3 nucleotide sequence: TGTGCCAGTAGTATGGGAGGACTCGACTATGGCTACACCTTC.